These 10 T cell receptor beta chains were sequenced from one sample in a study of early stage breast cancer tumors. The repertoire was sequenced with immunoSEQ multiplex PCR; TCRdb's copy has only in-frame clones and lacks some. The repertoire holds approximately 17,000 clones, around four fifths seen once, with under 2% in the top ten. What was sequenced was blood. The receptor set was obtained from an older person with breast cancer.

This chain connects TRBV5-1 to TRBJ2-1, with 7 nucleotides matching TRBD1. The CDR3 spans 15 residues. The V gene end was trimmed by 4 bases and the J gene end by 0 bases; junction bases not matched to a gene: 4. Germline loops: CDR1 SGHRS, CDR2 YFSETQ. The CDR3 is CASSDRVSSYNEQFF. The CDR3 bases are TGCGCCAGCAGCGACAGGGTCAGCTCCTACAATGAGCAGTTCTTC.

The chain carries TRBV5-1 and TRBJ2-2; the D gene is possibly TRBD1 (6 bases). Germline V CDR1 and CDR2: SGHRS, YFSETQ. The CDR3 totals 17 residues. Trimming left V 0 bases short and J 5 bases short, with 17 bases between. The CDR3 here is CASSLGNRVQITGELFF. The CDR3 nucleotides read TGCGCCAGCAGCTTGGGCAACAGGGTTCAGATAACCGGGGAGCTGTTTTTT.

This clone was observed a handful of times. The rearrangement links TRBV19 to TRBJ1-1; a weak D match, TRBD1 (6 bases). This CDR3 region has 16 residues. The germline V gene has CDR1 LNHDA and CDR2 SQIVND (reference sequence). V lost 3 bases, J lost 1 base, and 15 bases lay in between. The CDR3 DNA sequence: TGTGCCAGTAGTATGACACGGACAGTGTCGAACACTGAAGCTTTCTTT. This gives the protein CASSMTRTVSNTEAFF.

V is TRBV29-1 and J is TRBJ2-7; possible D gene TRBD2, 5 bases. With 3 bases removed from V and 9 bases from J, the gap between germline ends came to 12 bases. Germline loops: CDR1 SQVTM, CDR2 ANQGSEA. The CDR3 spans 11 residues. CDR3 sequence reads: CSVEDFTGQYF. CDR3 coding DNA: TGCAGCGTTGAGGACTTCACCGGGCAGTACTTC.

The V and J genes are TRBV30 and TRBJ1-6; D is perhaps TRBD1 (6 bases). CDR1 GTSNPN and CDR2 SVGIG come from the germline V gene (reference sequence). The V end lost 5 bases, the J end lost 3 bases, and 8 bases lay between the germline ends. This CDR3 contains 13 residues. The CDR3 spells CAWQDSYNSPLHF. CDR3 nucleotides: TGTGCCTGGCAGGACAGCTATAATTCACCCCTCCACTTT.

This chain joins TRBV7-2 and TRBJ2-5; a weak D match, TRBD2 (7 bases). This CDR3 region has 17 residues. V was trimmed by 5 bases and J by 1 base, leaving 20 bases between them. CDR1 and CDR2 (germline): SGHTA, FQGNSA. DNA of the CDR3: TGTGCCAGCAGCGCATGGAAGGGGGGGATTATCCAAGAGACCCAGTACTTC. Translating it yields CASSAWKGGIIQETQYF. The variable domain in full, with the rest retrieved from reference TRBV7-2 and TRBJ2-5, is GAGVSQSPSNKVTEKGKDVELRCDPISGHTALYWYRQSLGQGLEFLIYFQGNSAPDKSGLPSDRFSAERTGGSVSTLTIQRTQQEDSAVYLCASSAWKGGIIQETQYFGPGTRLLVL.

J is TRBJ1-3 and V is TRBV4-3, with 7 bases matching TRBD1. V lost 0 bases and J lost 0; bases outside the gene matches: 8. Germline V CDR1 and CDR2: LGHNA, YSLEER. This CDR3 is built from 18 residues. CDR3 region: CASSQDWTQGRSGNTIYF. The DNA of the CDR3 is TGCGCCAGCAGCCAAGATTGGACACAGGGGCGCTCTGGAAACACCATATATTTT.

This chain connects TRBV5-1 to TRBJ1-1; possibly TRBD1 for D (6 bases). Germline lookup yields CDR1 SGHRS and CDR2 YFSETQ. The V end lost 3 bases, the J end lost 4 bases, and 13 bases lay between the germline ends. This CDR3 is 14 amino acids long. The CDR3: CASSWGPGTTEAFF. DNA of the CDR3: TGCGCCAGCAGCTGGGGGCCAGGGACCACTGAAGCTTTCTTT.

CDR3 in amino acids: CASRRGNTEAFF. The CDR3, as DNA: TGTGCCAGCAGAAGAGGGAACACTGAAGCTTTCTTT. The rearrangement uses TRBV7-9 and TRBJ1-1, with D unclear. The CDR3 is 12 amino acids. V was pared by 6 bases and J by 1 base, with 6 bases between. Germline V gene sequence: CDR1 SEHNR, CDR2 FQNEAQ (reference sequence). Variable domain in full (rest from reference TRBV7-9 and TRBJ1-1): DTGVSQNPRHKITKRGQNVTFRCDPISEHNRLYWYRQTLGQGPEFLTYFQNEAQLEKSRLLSDRFSAERPKGSFSTLEIQRTEQGDSAMYLCASRRGNTEAFFGQGTRLTVV.

The rearrangement joins TRBV7-3 to TRBJ2-1; no definite D call. In germline, CDR1 is SGHTA, CDR2 FQGTGA. The CDR3 is made up of 15 amino acids. The ends were cut back, 5 bases at V and 8 bases at J, with 19 bases in the middle. The CDR3 loop is CASSRDPGVAYEQFF. CDR3 coding DNA: TGTGCCAGCAGCCGAGATCCAGGTGTGGCCTATGAGCAGTTCTTC.